These 11 T cell receptor beta chains came from one sample sequenced in a study of graft-versus-host responses after intestinal transplantation. These receptors are not linked to any known antigen. The data were produced by immunoSEQ multiplex PCR, yet TCRdb's version contains in-frame clones alone and is incomplete. The table includes 50,000 or so clones, 92% detected once. This specimen was unstimulated CD4+ T cells sorted from spleen or lymph node cells, taken before transplant. These TCRs come from a human donor who was the organ donor for an intestinal transplant.

The chain couples TRBV19 to TRBJ2-5; perhaps TRBD1 as D (7 bases). Per the germline V gene, CDR1 is LNHDA and CDR2 is SQIVND (reference sequence). The V end lost 5 bases, the J end lost 5 bases, and 12 bases lay between the germline ends. CDR3 size: 13 residues. CDR3 coding DNA: TGTGCCAGTAGTGCCCCAGGGGGGGAGACCCAGTACTTC. Its translation: CASSAPGGETQYF.

This chain connects TRBV5-1 to TRBJ2-2, with TRBD2 matching over 10 bases. J gave up 2 bases and V 4 bases, and 2 bases lay outside the gene matches. There are 15 residues in the CDR3. CDR1 and CDR2 from the germline V gene are SGHRS and YFSETQ. The CDR3 reads CASSVLAGNTGELFF. CDR3 DNA sequence: TGCGCCAGCAGCGTACTAGCGGGAAACACCGGGGAGCTGTTTTTT. The complete variable domain, with remaining parts taken from reference TRBV5-1 and TRBJ2-2, reads KAGVTQTPRYLIKTRGQQVTLSCSPISGHRSVSWYQQTPGQGLQFLFEYFSETQRNKGNFPGRFSGRQFSNSRSEMNVSTLELGDSALYLCASSVLAGNTGELFFGEGSRLTVL.

In its sample, this clone was seen once. J is TRBJ2-1 and V is TRBV30, with 8 bases that match TRBD2. Germline CDR1 GTSNPN, CDR2 SVGIG (reference sequence). V was pared by 0 bases and J by 8 bases, with 15 bases of the junction left unmatched. This CDR3 has 17 residues. CDR3 in DNA: TGTGCCTGGAGTGTACGGGTAAAGCGGGAGTTGGGGCATGAGCAGTTCTTC. Encoded protein: CAWSVRVKRELGHEQFF.

This clone has only one observation. The rearrangement uses TRBV5-5 and TRBJ2-1, with 8 nucleotides matching TRBD1. V was pared by 0 bases and J by 8 bases, with 7 bases of the junction left unmatched. The CDR3 is 15 residues long. Germline lookup yields CDR1 SGHKS and CDR2 YYEKEE (reference sequence). The CDR3 coding sequence is TGTGCCAGCAGCTTGGGGACAGGGTCGAGGGATGAGCAGTTCTTC. It translates to CASSLGTGSRDEQFF.

The chain couples TRBV11-1 to TRBJ1-1; D call uncertain. CDR3 size: 17 residues. V was pared by 1 base and J by 4 bases, with 19 bases between. Germline V gives CDR1 SGHAT, CDR2 FQDESV (reference sequence). The CDR3 bases are TGTGCCAGCAGCTTAGGTACTCGAACGGGCTCGGGCACTGAAGCTTTCTTT. This translates into CASSLGTRTGSGTEAFF.

This clone appeared a single time. The chain joins TRBV4-3 to TRBJ2-6, with D unclear. With 3 bases removed from V and 3 bases from J, the gap between germline ends came to 3 bases. Germline V gives CDR1 LGHNA, CDR2 YSLEER. The CDR3 covers 13 residues. CDR3 amino acids: CASSQGGANVLTF. CDR3 DNA: TGCGCCAGCAGCCAGGGTGGGGCCAACGTCCTGACTTTC.

This clone was observed a single time. The J gene is TRBJ2-2, the V gene TRBV25-1; 13 positions match TRBD2. Germline V gene sequence: CDR1 MGHDK, CDR2 SYGVNS. There are 14 residues in the CDR3. Trimming cost V 5 bases and J 13 bases; bases outside gene matches: 7. In nucleotides, the CDR3 is TGTGCCAGCAGTTTGCCCGGGACTAGCGGGACGCTGTTTTTT. Encoded protein: CASSLPGTSGTLFF.

The gene calls are TRBV28 and TRBJ2-2; D unclear. Germline CDR1 is MDHEN and CDR2 is SYDVKM. Trimming removed 8 bases from V and 0 bases from J, with 10 bases in between. This CDR3 region has 14 residues. The CDR3, as DNA: TGTGCCAGCCTGGACCACGCGAACACCGGGGAGCTGTTTTTT. Translated, it gives CASLDHANTGELFF. Supplemented by reference TRBV28 and TRBJ2-2, the full variable domain reads DVKVTQSSRYLVKRTGEKVFLECVQDMDHENMFWYRQDPGLGLRLIYFSYDVKMKEKGDIPEGYSVSREKKERFSLILESASTNQTSMYLCASLDHANTGELFFGEGSRLTVL.

This chain joins TRBV20-1 and TRBJ1-5; D is undetermined. CDR1 and CDR2 (germline): DFQATT, SNEGSKA (reference sequence). V shed 2 bases and J shed 7 bases, with 6 bases lying between them. This CDR3 contains 11 residues. CDR3 DNA: TGCAGTGCTAGATTGGGGCAGCCCCAGCATTTT. It encodes CSARLGQPQHF.

V usage is TRBV5-1 and J usage is TRBJ2-7; D is perhaps TRBD1 or TRBD2 (5 bases each). Per germline, CDR1 SGHRS and CDR2 YFSETQ. CDR3 length: 14 amino acids. V was cut by 5 bases and J by 3 bases, with 15 bases left in between. The CDR3 nucleotides are TGCGCCAGCAGACTCGGGACCGGTGACTACGAGCAGTACTTC. Protein: CASRLGTGDYEQYF.

The chain couples TRBV28 to TRBJ1-6; D is perhaps TRBD1 (5 bases). Germline V gene lookup returns CDR1 MDHEN and CDR2 SYDVKM. The CDR3 has 15 residues. Trimming cost V 1 base and J 9 bases, with 13 bases left between them. The CDR3 loop reads CASSLFQGGSSPLHF. CDR3 sequence (DNA): TGTGCCAGCAGTTTATTCCAGGGTGGGAGTTCACCCCTCCACTTT.